The entry below describes one T cell receptor beta chain. Its antigen is undetermined. The sample comes from a study of cytomegalovirus exposure and HLA in healthy donors. Findings of the study overall: In a later analysis, compared with equally common non-associated chains, HLA-associated beta chains were more expanded.

Trimming pared 1 base from V and 7 bases from J, leaving 7 bases between. Germline loops: CDR1 SEHNR, CDR2 FQNEAQ (reference sequence). The CDR3 length is 12 residues. It was with 60 Vbeta and 13 Jbeta primers that the PCR ran. Some clones are missing from TCRdb's copy, which holds only in-frame ones; the method was immunoSEQ multiplex PCR. The sample records around 240,000 clones, around 80% being singletons. The material sequenced was PBMCs. The TCR originated in a woman aged 40 to 50 in good health and CMV-seropositive. The chain has TRBV7-9 and TRBJ1-1; D unresolved. The CDR3 loop reads CASSLGRFEAFF. As DNA, the CDR3 is TGTGCCAGCAGCTTAGGTCGGTTTGAAGCTTTCTTT.